This TCR beta chain was sequenced in a study of CD8+ T cells in alopecia areata (dated by TCRdb to between 2018 and 2020). Broadly, across the study: The treated patients, all with moderate-to-severe alopecia areata, were enrolled in an open-label pilot trial of oral tofacitinib given at 5 to 10 mg twice daily. Tofacitinib was administered for 6 to 18 months, and 6 months of follow-up off drug were then conducted to assess delayed response and recurrence. For the treated patients, the SALT score, which quantifies what percentage of scalp surface area is affected, served as the measure of disease severity. The study used high-throughput TCRbeta sequencing to examine T cell clonal expansion in alopecia areata, in both the C3H/HeJ mouse model and human patients. Human TCRbeta sequencing covered scalp tissue and sorted CD4+ and CD8+ peripheral blood T cells from patchy and totalis/universalis alopecia areata patients and healthy controls. Patients on tofacitinib were biopsied at baseline and after 4 and 24 weeks of treatment, and several of the patients also had a later scalp biopsy. Clonality in the scalp was compared among normal scalp (n=4), patchy alopecia areata scalp (n=8), and alopecia totalis/universalis scalp (n=8). RNA was obtained with the PAXgene miRNA kit for fixed scalp, the miRNeasy kit for PBMCs, and the RNeasy kit for mouse skin. Amplification of TCRbeta CDR3 regions was done by immunoSEQ multiplex PCR using 35 Vbeta forward primers and 13 Jbeta reverse primers. Points the paper makes about the study in general: During tofacitinib treatment, many expanded lesional clones stuck around in both scalp and blood, and this persistence may partly explain why relapse happens after treatment is stopped. Compared with mice, TCR sequences shared between patients were less clear, possibly partly because of HLA diversity across the patient population. With tofacitinib, both scalp clonality and the number of expanded CD8+ clones among the top 100 scalp clones went down significantly. Lesional scalp, especially in alopecia totalis/universalis, showed higher clonality and more expanded CD8+ clones than normal scalp, suggesting antigenic drive. Unlike mouse skin, which is dominated by gammadelta T cells, normal human skin has resident alphabeta T cells that are also sequenced, and this complicates analysis of the scalp TCR repertoire. Because the treated cohort was small and had just a single nonresponder, larger studies are needed to establish links between baseline CD8+ expansion and response.

The library was built by means of the immunoSEQ multiplex PCR assay. For TCR sequencing, RNA was extracted from every sample and reverse transcribed into cDNA to serve as template. SuperScript III was used to make first-strand cDNA, primed with a 2:1 mix of oligo-dT and random hexamers. Amplification bias was assessed with a synthetic immune receptor repertoire, and residual bias was removed computationally. The paper's data handling went like this. After raw reads were preprocessed to remove errors, the CDR3 was defined following IMGT conventions as running from the conserved cysteine to phenylalanine. Clonality was calculated as 1 minus Shannon entropy normalized by log2 of the number of productive unique TCRs. Scalp TCRbeta sequences were cross-referenced with sorted blood CD4 and CD8 repertoires so that the CD4 or CD8 identity of scalp clones could be inferred. TCRdb's version of the immuneACCESS table is confined to in-frame rearrangements and falls short of the full clone set. An unresolved V gene accounts for under half of the shortfall where checked; the remainder is of unknown origin. V and J calls plus clone size are reproduced from that table; the DNA served to infer D and trimming. For this sample there are fewer than 250,000 clones; approximately 61% appear just once. 1% of the sample rests with the top ten.

As to this clone: This clone's antigen is unknown. Per-base quality was not reported, and no clone a single base away is much larger than it.

The sample's time point label is to be understood as: 24 weeks on oral tofacitinib. This specimen's treatment or condition label, interpreted: oral pan-JAK inhibitor, 5-10 mg twice daily. Lesional scalp punch biopsies and peripheral blood were collected from alopecia areata patients. After PBMCs were isolated by density centrifugation and stained for CD3, CD4 and CD8, a FACSAria was used to sort CD4+ and CD8+ T cells. Sequencing was performed on CD4+ T cells sorted from blood, taken at week 24, from a patient treated with tofacitinib. The sequence came from a human donor with alopecia areata.

This receptor has the CDR3 CASSLPRVGETQYF. The DNA is as follows: TGCGCCAGCAGCTTACCCCGGGTGGGCGAGACCCAGTACTTC. The chain employs TRBV5-1 and TRBJ2-5, with no D gene named confidently. The CDR3 runs 14 amino acids, cysteine and phenylalanine included. The read is trimmed to its CDR3 DNA, 42 bases read in frame from base 1. From the germline V gene, CDR1 is SGHRS and CDR2 is YFSETQ. V loses 2 bases of germline sequence and J loses 5 bases, and the interval between the two ends is 13 bases.